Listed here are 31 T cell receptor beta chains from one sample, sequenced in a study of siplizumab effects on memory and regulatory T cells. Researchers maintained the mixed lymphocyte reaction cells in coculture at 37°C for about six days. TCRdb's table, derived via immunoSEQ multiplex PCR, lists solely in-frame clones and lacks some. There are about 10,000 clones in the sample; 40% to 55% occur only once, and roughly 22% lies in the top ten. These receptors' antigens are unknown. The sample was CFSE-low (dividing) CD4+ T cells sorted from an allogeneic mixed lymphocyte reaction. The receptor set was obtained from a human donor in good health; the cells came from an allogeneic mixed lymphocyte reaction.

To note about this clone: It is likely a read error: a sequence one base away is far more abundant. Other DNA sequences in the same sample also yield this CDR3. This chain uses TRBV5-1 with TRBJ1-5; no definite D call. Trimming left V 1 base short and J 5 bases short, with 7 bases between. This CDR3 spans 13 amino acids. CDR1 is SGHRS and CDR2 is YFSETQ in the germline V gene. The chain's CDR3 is CASSLWNDQPQHF. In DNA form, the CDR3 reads TGCGCCAGCAGCTTGTGGAACGATCAGCCCCAGCATTTT.

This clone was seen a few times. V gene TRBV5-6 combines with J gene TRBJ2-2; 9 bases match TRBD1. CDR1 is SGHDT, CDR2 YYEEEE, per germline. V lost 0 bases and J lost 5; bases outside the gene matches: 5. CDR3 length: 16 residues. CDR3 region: CASSLVGTGPTGELFF. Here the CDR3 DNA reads TGTGCCAGCAGCTTGGTTGGGACAGGGCCAACCGGGGAGCTGTTTTTT.

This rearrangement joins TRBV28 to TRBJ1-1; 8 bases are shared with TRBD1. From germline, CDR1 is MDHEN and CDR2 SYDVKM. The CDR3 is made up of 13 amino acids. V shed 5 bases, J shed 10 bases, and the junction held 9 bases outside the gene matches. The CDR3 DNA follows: TGTGCCAGCAGTCCCCGGACAGGGTTCGGAGCTTTCTTT. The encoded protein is CASSPRTGFGAFF.

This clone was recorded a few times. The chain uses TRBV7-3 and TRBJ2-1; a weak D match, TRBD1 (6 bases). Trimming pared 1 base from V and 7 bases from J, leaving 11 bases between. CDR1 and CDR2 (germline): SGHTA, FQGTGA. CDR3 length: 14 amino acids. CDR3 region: CASSLRQGMNEQFF. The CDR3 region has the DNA TGTGCCAGCAGCTTAAGGCAGGGGATGAATGAGCAGTTCTTC.

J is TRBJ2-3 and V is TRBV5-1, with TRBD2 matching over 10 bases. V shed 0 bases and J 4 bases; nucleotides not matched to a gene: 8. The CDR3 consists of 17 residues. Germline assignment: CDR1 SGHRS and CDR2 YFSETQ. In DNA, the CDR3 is TGCGCCAGCAGCTTGGCTAGCGGGAGTGTTCTTGCAGATACGCAGTATTTT. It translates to CASSLASGSVLADTQYF.

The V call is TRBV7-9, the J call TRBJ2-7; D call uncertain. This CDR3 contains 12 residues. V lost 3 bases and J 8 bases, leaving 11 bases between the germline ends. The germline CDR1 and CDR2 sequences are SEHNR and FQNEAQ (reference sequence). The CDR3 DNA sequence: TGTGCCAGCAGCTTTTCGGATTTACAGCAGTACTTC. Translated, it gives CASSFSDLQQYF. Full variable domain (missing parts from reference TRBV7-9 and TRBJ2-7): DTGVSQNPRHKITKRGQNVTFRCDPISEHNRLYWYRQTLGQGPEFLTYFQNEAQLEKSRLLSDRFSAERPKGSFSTLEIQRTEQGDSAMYLCASSFSDLQQYFGPGTRLTVT.

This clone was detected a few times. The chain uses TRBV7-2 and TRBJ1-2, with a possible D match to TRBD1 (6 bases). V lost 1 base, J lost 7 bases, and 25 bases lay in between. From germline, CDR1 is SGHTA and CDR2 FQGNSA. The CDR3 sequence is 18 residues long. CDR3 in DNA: TGTGCCAGCAGCTTAGAAAGCGGCAGGGGATATGAGCTGAGTGGCTACACCTTC. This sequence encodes CASSLESGRGYELSGYTF.

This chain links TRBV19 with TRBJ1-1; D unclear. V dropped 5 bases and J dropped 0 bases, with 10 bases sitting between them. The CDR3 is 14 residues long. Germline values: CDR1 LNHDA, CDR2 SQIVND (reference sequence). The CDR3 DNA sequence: TGTGCCAGTAGTTTCGAGACGGTGAACACTGAAGCTTTCTTT. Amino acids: CASSFETVNTEAFF.

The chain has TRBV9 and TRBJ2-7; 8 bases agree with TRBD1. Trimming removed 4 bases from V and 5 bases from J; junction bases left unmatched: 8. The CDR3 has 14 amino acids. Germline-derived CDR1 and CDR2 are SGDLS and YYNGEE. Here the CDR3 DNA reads TGTGCCAGCAGCCGACGAGGGACAGGAGACGAGCAGTACTTC. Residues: CASSRRGTGDEQYF.

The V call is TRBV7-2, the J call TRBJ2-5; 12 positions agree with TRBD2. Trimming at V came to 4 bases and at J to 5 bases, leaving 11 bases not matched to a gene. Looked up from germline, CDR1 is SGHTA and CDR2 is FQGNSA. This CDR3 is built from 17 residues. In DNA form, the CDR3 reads TGTGCCAGCAGCTCCCGTCTAGCGGGAGGGCCTAAGGAGACCCAGTACTTC. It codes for CASSSRLAGGPKETQYF. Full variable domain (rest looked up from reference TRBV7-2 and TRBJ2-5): GAGVSQSPSNKVTEKGKDVELRCDPISGHTALYWYRQSLGQGLEFLIYFQGNSAPDKSGLPSDRFSAERTGGSVSTLTIQRTQQEDSAVYLCASSSRLAGGPKETQYFGPGTRLLVL.

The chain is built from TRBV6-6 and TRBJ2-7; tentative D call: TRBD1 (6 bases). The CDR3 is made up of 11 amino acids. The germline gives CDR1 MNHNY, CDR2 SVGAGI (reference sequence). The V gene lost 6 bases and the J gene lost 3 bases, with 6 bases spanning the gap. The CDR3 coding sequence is TGTGCCAGCAGCAGGGGCTACGAGCAGTACTTC. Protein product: CASSRGYEQYF.

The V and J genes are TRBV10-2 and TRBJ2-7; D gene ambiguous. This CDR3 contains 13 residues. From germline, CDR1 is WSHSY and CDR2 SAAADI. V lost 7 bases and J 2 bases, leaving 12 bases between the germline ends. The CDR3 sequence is CASTSNQAYEQYF. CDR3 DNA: TGCGCCAGCACCTCGAACCAGGCCTACGAGCAGTACTTC.

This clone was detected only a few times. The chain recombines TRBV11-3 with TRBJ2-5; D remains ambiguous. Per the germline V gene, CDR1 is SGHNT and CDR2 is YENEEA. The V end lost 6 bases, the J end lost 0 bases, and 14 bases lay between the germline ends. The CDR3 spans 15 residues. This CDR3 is CASSPGGRNQETQYF. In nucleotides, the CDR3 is TGTGCCAGCAGTCCTGGTGGGCGGAACCAAGAGACCCAGTACTTC.

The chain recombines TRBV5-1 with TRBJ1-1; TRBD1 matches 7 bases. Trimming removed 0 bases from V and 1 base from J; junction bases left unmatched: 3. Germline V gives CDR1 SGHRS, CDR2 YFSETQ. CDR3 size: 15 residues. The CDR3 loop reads CASSLAGDRNTEAFF. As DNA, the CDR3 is TGCGCCAGCAGCTTGGCCGGGGACAGGAACACTGAAGCTTTCTTT. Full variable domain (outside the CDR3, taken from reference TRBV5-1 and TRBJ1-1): KAGVTQTPRYLIKTRGQQVTLSCSPISGHRSVSWYQQTPGQGLQFLFEYFSETQRNKGNFPGRFSGRQFSNSRSEMNVSTLELGDSALYLCASSLAGDRNTEAFFGQGTRLTVV.

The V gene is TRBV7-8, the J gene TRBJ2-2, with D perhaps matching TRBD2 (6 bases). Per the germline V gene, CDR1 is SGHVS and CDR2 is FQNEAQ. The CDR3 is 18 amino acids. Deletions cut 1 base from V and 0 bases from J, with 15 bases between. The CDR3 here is CASSLERLVLTNTGELFF. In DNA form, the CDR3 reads TGTGCCAGCAGCTTAGAAAGACTAGTATTAACGAACACCGGGGAGCTGTTTTTT.

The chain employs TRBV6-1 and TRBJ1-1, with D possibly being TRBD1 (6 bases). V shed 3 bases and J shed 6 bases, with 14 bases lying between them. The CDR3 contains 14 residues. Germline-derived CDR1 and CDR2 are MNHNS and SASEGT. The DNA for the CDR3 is TGTGCCAGCAGTGAGGTCCTGTACAGGGCTGAAGCTTTCTTT. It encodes CASSEVLYRAEAFF.

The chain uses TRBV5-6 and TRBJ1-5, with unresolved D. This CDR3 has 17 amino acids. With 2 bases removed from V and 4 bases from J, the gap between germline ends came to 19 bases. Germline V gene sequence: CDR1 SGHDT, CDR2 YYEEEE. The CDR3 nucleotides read TGTGCCAGCAGCTTTTTCAACAAGAGAGAGGGAAATCAGCCCCAGCATTTT. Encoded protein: CASSFFNKREGNQPQHF.

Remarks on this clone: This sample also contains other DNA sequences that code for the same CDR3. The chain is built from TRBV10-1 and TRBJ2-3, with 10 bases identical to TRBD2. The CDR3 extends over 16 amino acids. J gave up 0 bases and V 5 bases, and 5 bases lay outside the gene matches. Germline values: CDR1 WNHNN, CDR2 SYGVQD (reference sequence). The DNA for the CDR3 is TGCGCCAGCAGTCGGGCTAGCGGGAGTAGCACAGATACGCAGTATTTT. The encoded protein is CASSRASGSSTDTQYF.

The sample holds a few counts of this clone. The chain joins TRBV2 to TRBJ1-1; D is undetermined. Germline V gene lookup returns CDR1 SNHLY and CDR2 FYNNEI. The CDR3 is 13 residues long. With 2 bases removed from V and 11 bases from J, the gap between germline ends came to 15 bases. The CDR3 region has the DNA TGTGCCAGCAGTGAAAGGGCAGCCCGCGGGGCTTTCTTT. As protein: CASSERAARGAFF.

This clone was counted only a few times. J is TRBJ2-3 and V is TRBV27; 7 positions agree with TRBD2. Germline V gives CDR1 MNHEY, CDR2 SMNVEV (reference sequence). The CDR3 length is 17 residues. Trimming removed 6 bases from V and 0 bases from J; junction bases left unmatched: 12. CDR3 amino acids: CASRRLGGGRSTDTQYF. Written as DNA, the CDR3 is TGTGCCAGCAGAAGGTTAGGCGGGGGAAGGAGCACAGATACGCAGTATTTT.

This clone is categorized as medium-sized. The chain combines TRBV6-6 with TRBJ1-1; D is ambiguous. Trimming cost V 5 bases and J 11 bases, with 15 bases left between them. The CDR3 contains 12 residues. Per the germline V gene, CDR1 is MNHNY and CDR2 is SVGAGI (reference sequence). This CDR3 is CASSTDPGRAFF. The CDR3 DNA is TGTGCCAGCAGTACGGACCCCGGGCGGGCTTTCTTT.

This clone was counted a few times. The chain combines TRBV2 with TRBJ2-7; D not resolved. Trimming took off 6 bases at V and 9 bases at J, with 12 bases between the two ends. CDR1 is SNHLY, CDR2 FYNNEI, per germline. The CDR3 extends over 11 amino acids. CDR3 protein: CASRASGGQYF. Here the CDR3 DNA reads TGTGCCAGCAGAGCCTCTGGCGGGCAGTACTTC.

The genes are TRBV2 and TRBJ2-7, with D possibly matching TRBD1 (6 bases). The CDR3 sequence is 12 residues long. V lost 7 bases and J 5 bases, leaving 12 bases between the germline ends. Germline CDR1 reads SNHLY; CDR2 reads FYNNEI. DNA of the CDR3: TGTGCCAGCACCGTAGGGGACAACGAGCAGTACTTC. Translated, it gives CASTVGDNEQYF.

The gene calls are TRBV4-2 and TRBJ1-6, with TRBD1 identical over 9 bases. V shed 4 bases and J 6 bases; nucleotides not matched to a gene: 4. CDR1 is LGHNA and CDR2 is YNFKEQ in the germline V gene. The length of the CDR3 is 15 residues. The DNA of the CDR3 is TGTGCCAGCAGCCGGACAGGGGACGGTAATTCACCCCTCCACTTT. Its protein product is CASSRTGDGNSPLHF.

CDR3 region: CAWIEAAGREQYF. The CDR3 coding sequence is TGTGCCTGGATCGAGGCGGCAGGGCGAGAGCAGTACTTC. V gene TRBV30 combines with J gene TRBJ2-7; D may be TRBD1 (5 bases). Germline CDR1 is GTSNPN and CDR2 is SVGIG (reference sequence). The V end was cut by 4 bases, the J end by 7 bases, with 17 bases between. The CDR3 length is 13 residues.

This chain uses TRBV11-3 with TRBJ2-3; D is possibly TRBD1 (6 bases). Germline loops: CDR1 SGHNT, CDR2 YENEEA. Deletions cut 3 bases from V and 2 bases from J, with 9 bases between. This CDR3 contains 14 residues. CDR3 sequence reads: CASSLQGYTDTQYF. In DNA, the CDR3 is TGTGCCAGCAGCTTGCAGGGGTACACAGATACGCAGTATTTT.

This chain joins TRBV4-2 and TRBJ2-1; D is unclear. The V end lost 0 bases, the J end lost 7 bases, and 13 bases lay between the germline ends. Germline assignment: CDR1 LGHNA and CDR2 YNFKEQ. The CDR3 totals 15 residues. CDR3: CASSQEGLGLNEQFF. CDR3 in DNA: TGTGCCAGCAGCCAAGAGGGTCTAGGATTGAATGAGCAGTTCTTC.

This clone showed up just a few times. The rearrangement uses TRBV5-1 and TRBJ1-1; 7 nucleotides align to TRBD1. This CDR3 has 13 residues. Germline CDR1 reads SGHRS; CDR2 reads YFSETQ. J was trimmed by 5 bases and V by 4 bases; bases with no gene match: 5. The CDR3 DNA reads TGCGCCAGCAGCCGGGACAGCAGGACTGAAGCTTTCTTT. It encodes CASSRDSRTEAFF.

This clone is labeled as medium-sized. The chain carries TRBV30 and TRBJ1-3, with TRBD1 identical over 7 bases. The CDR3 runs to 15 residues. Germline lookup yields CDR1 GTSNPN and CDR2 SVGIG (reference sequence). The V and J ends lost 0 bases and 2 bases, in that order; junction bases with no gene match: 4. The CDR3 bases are TGTGCCTGGAGTGTACGACAGGGAACTGGAAACACCATATATTTT. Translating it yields CAWSVRQGTGNTIYF.

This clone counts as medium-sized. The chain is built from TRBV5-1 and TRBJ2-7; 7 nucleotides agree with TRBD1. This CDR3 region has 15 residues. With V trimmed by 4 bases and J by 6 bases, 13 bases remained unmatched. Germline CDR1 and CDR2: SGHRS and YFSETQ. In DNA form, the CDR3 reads TGCGCCAGCAGCGGCAGGACAGGCCGCCCCGGCGAGCAGTACTTC. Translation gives CASSGRTGRPGEQYF.

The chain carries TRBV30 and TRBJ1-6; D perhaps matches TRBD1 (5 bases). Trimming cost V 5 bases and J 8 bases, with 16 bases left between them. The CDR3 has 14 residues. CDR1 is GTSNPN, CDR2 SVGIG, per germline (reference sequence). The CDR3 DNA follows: TGTGCCTGGGAACTGGGCTTCAGGGATTCACCCCTCCACTTT. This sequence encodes CAWELGFRDSPLHF.